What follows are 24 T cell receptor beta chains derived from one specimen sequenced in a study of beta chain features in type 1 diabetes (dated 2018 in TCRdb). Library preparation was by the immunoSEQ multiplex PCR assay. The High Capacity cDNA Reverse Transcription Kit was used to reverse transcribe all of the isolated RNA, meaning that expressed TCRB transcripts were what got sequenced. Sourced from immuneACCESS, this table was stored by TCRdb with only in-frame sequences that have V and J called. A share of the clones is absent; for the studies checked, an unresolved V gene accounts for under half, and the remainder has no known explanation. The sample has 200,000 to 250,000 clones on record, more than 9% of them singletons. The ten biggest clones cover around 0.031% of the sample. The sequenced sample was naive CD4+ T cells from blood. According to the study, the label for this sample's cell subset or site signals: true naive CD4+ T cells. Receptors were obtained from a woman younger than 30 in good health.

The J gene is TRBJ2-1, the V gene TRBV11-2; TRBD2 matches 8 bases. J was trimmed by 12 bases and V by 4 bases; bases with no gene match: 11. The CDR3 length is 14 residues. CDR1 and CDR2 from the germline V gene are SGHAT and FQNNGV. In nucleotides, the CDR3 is TGTGCCAGCAGCTCCACTTTATCTAGCGGGCGGCAGTTCTTC. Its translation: CASSSTLSSGRQFF.

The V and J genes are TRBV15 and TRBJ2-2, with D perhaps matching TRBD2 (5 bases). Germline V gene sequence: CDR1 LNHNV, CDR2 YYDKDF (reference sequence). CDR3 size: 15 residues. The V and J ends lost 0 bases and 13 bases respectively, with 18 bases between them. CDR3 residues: CATSREVATQAGLFF. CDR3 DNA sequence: TGTGCCACCAGCAGAGAGGTAGCGACTCAGGCAGGGCTGTTTTTT.

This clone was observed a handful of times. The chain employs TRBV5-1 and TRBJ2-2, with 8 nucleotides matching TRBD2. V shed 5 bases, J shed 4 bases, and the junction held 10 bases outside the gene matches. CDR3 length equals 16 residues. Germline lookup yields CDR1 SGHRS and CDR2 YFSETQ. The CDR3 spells CASSRGPGLVTGELFF. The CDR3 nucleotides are TGCGCCAGCAGTCGAGGTCCGGGACTAGTCACCGGGGAGCTGTTTTTT.

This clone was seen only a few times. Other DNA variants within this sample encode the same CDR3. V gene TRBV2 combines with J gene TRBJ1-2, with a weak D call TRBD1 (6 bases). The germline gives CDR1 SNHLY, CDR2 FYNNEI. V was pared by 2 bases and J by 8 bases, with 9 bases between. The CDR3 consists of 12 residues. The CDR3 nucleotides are TGTGCCAGCAGTGAACAGGGGAGAGGCTACACCTTC. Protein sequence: CASSEQGRGYTF. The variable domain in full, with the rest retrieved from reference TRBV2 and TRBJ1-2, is EPEVTQTPSHQVTQMGQEVILRCVPISNHLYFYWYRQILGQKVEFLVSFYNNEISEKSEIFDDQFSVERPDGSNFTLKIRSTKLEDSAMYFCASSEQGRGYTFGSGTRLTVV.

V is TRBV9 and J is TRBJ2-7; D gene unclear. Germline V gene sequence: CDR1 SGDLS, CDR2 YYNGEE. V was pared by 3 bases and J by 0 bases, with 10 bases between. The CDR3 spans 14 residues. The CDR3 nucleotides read TGTGCCAGCAGCGCCAGTAGCCCCTCCTACGAGCAGTACTTC. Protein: CASSASSPSYEQYF.

For the CDR3, the DNA is TGTGCCAGCAGCCAAGGCTTCCCGGACAGCTCGAACACTGAAGCTTTCTTT. This gives the protein CASSQGFPDSSNTEAFF. The chain carries TRBV4-2 and TRBJ1-1; D is possibly TRBD1 (6 bases). The length of the CDR3 is 17 residues. Trimming took 1 base from V and 1 from J, leaving 16 bases between them. Per germline, CDR1 LGHNA and CDR2 YNFKEQ.

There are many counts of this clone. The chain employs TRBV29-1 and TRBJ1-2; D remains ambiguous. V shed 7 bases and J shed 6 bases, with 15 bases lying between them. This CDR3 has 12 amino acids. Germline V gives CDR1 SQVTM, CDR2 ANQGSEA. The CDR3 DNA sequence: TGCAGCGCCCAAAGGTCCGGGGATGGCTACACCTTC. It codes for CSAQRSGDGYTF.

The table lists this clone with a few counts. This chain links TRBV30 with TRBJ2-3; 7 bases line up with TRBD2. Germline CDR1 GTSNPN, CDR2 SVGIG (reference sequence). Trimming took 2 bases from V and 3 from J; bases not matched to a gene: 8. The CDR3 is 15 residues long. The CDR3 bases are TGTGCCTGGAGTAACGTGGGGGGGTATACAGATACGCAGTATTTT. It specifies CAWSNVGGYTDTQYF.

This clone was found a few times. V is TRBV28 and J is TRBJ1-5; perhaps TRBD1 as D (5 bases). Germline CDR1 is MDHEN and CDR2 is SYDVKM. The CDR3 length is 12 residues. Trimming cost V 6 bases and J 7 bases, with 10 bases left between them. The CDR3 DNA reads TGTGCCAGCAGAGGGGCAAGGCAGCCCCAGCATTTT. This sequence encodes CASRGARQPQHF.

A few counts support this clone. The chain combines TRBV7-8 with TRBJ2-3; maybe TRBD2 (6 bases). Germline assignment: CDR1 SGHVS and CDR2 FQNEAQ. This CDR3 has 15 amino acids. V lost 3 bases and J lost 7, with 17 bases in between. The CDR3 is CASSFRNGRRNTQYF. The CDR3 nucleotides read TGTGCCAGCAGCTTTAGGAACGGGAGAAGGAATACGCAGTATTTT.

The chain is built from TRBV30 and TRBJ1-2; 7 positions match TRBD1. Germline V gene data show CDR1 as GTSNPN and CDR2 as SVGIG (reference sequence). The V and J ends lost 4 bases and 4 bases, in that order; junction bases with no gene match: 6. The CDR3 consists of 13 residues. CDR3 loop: CAWTGGYGYGYTF. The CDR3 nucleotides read TGTGCCTGGACAGGGGGGTATGGCTATGGCTACACCTTC.

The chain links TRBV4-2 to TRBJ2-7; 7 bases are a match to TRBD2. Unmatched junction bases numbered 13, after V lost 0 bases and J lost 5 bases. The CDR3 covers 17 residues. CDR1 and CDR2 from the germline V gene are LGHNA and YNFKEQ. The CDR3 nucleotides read TGTGCCAGCAGCCAAGAGTGGACTCCCGGGGGGAAAAACGAGCAGTACTTC. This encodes CASSQEWTPGGKNEQYF.

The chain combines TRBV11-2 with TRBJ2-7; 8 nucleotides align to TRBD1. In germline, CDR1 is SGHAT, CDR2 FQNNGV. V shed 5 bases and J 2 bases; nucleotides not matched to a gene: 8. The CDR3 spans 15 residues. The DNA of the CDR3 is TGTGCCAGCAGCCAGGTGGGGACAGGTACCTACGAGCAGTACTTC. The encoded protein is CASSQVGTGTYEQYF.

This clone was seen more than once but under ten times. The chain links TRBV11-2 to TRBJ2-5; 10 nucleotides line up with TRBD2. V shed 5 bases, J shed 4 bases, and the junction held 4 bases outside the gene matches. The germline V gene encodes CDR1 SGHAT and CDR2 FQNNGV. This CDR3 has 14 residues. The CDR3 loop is CASSPRLAGETQYF. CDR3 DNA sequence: TGTGCCAGCAGCCCCAGACTAGCGGGAGAGACCCAGTACTTC.

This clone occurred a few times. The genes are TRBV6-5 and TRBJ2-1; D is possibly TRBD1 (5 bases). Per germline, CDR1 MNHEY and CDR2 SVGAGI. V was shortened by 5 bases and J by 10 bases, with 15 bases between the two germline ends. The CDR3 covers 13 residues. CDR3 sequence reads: CASSELRGREQFF. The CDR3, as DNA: TGTGCCAGCAGTGAATTAAGGGGCCGAGAGCAGTTCTTC.

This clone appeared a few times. CDR3 sequence: CSGSFGQGNNQPQHF. For the CDR3, the DNA is TGCAGCGGTTCCTTCGGACAGGGAAATAACCAGCCCCAGCATTTT. The chain joins TRBV29-1 to TRBJ1-5, with TRBD1 identical over 8 bases. CDR3 length equals 15 residues. The J segment lost 7 bases and the V segment lost 7 bases, leaving 15 bases of the junction unmatched. In germline, CDR1 is SQVTM, CDR2 ANQGSEA. The full variable domain, with the rest looked up from reference TRBV29-1 and TRBJ1-5, is SAVISQKPSRDICQRGTSLTIQCQVDSQVTMMFWYRQQPGQSLTLIATANQGSEATYESGFVIDKFPISRPNLTFSTLTVSNMSPEDSSIYLCSGSFGQGNNQPQHFGDGTRLSIL.

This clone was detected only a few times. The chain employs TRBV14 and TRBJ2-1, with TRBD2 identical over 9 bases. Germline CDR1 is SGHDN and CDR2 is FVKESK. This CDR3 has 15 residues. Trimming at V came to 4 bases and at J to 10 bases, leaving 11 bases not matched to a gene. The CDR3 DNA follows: TGTGCCAGCAGCCCGGGACTAGCTGTGAGCTGGGAGCAGTTCTTC. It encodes CASSPGLAVSWEQFF.

The CDR3 sequence: CASAIRTGSNTEAFF. In nucleotides, the CDR3 is TGTGCCAGCGCGATCCGGACAGGGTCGAACACTGAAGCTTTCTTT. The chain recombines TRBV25-1 with TRBJ1-1; 8 bases align to TRBD1. Germline V lookup: CDR1 MGHDK, CDR2 SYGVNS. The CDR3 runs 15 residues. Trimming took 8 bases from V and 1 from J; bases not matched to a gene: 9.

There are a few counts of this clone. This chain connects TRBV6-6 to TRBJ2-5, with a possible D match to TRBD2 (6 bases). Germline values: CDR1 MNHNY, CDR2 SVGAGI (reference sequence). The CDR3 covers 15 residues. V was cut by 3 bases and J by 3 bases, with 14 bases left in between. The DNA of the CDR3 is TGTGCCAGCAGTTATCCACCCGGGAGTAAAGAGACCCAGTACTTC. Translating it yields CASSYPPGSKETQYF.

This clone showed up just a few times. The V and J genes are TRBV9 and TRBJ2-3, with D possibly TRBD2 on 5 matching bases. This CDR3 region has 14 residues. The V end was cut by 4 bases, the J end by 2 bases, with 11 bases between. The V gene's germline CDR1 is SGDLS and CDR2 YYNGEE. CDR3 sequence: CASSPLANTDTQYF. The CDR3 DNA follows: TGTGCCAGCAGCCCCCTAGCTAACACAGATACGCAGTATTTT.

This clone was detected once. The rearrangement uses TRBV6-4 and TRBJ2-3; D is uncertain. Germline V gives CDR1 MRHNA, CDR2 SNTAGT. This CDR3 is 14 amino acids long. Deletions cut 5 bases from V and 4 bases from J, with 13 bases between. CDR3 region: CASSKTFNPDTQYF. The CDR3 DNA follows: TGTGCCAGCAGTAAGACTTTTAACCCAGATACGCAGTATTTT.

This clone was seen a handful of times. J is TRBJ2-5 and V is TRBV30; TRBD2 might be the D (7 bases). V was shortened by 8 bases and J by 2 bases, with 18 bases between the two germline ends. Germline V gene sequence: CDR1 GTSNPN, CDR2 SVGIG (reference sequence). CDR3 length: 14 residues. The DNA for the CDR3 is TGTGCCGGGGGGGCGGGCGACCTTCAAGAGACCCAGTACTTC. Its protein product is CAGGAGDLQETQYF.

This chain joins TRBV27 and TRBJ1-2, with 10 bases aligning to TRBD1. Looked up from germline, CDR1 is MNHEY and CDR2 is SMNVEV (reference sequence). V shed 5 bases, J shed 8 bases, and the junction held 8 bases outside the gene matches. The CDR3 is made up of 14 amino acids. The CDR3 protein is CASSLTGQGLGYTF. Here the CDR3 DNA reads TGTGCCAGCAGTCTTACGGGACAGGGGTTAGGCTACACCTTC.

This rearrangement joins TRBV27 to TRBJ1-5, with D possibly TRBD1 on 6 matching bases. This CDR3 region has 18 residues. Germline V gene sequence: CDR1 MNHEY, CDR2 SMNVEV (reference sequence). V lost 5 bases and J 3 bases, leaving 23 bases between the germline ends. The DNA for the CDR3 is TGTGCCAGCAGTGTGGCAGGTCGGGTTTCAGGGGACAATCAGCCCCAGCATTTT. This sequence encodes CASSVAGRVSGDNQPQHF.